Listed below are T cell receptor beta chains from one sample, sequenced in a study of blood T cell repertoires in COVID-19. Here immunoSEQ multiplex PCR was the method, and the copy in TCRdb shows in-frame clones only, minus some. This table holds approximately 270,000 clones, roughly 80% found once. Sequenced: peripheral blood. The origin of the receptors is a person between 65 and 80 years old with COVID-19, enrolled during active disease. The CDR3 runs from the conserved cysteine through the conserved F or W. D genes are given only for firm matches. Clone size is stated in some rows and not others, as once, few, many or a class when expanded.

>.|TRBV18|TRBJ1-3|once
CASSPELTGNTIYF
TGTGCCAGCTCACCAGAGCTTACTGGAAACACCATATATTTT
>.|TRBV19|TRBJ1-5|.
CASSRDSGGYQPQHF
TGTGCCAGTAGTAGGGACTCGGGTGGGTATCAGCCCCAGCATTTT
>.|TRBV18|TRBJ2-7|.
CASSPLAVSEQYF
TGTGCCAGCTCACCTCTGGCGGTATCCGAGCAGTACTTC
>.|TRBV5-1|TRBJ1-1|.
CASTGTRNTEAFF
TGCGCCAGCACCGGGACTAGAAACACTGAAGCTTTCTTT
>.|TRBV3-1/TRBV3-2|TRBJ1-5|.
CASSPKSILGKTELHSNQPQHF
TGTGCCAGCAGCCCAAAAAGTATTCTTGGCAAGACCGAACTACATAGCAATCAGCCCCAGCATTTT
>TRBD2|TRBV15|TRBJ2-7|once
CATRRTGREGYEQYF
TGTGCCACCAGAAGGACCGGGAGGGAGGGGTACGAGCAGTACTTC
>.|TRBV28|TRBJ1-1|.
CASSLPGQQGLGYTEAFF
TGTGCCAGCAGTTTACCGGGGCAACAGGGCCTAGGGTACACTGAAGCTTTCTTT
>TRBD1|TRBV27|TRBJ1-5|.
CASSFSPPGQAVQPQHF
TGTGCCAGCAGTTTTTCTCCCCCTGGACAGGCGGTTCAGCCCCAGCATTTT
>.|TRBV27|TRBJ1-1|.
CASSSGFTEAFF
TGTGCCAGCAGCTCGGGATTCACTGAAGCTTTCTTT
>TRBD2|TRBV27|TRBJ2-5|.
CASNISGTPLGETQYF
TGTGCCAGCAACATTAGCGGGACCCCCCTTGGAGAGACCCAGTACTTC
>.|TRBV9|TRBJ2-3|.
CASSVSPGSTDTQYF
TGTGCCAGCAGCGTAAGCCCAGGGAGCACAGATACGCAGTATTTT
>.|TRBV5-4|TRBJ1-4|.
CASSVQGVNEKLFF
TGTGCCAGCAGCGTACAGGGAGTTAATGAAAAACTGTTTTTT
>TRBD1|TRBV28|TRBJ2-7|.
CASSLRRQGVHEQYF
TGTGCCAGCAGTTTACGCCGGCAGGGGGTCCACGAGCAGTACTTC
>TRBD1|TRBV30|TRBJ1-2|once
CACPGTVYGYTF
TGTGCCTGCCCGGGGACAGTCTATGGCTACACCTTC
>.|TRBV28|TRBJ2-1|.
CASSRQPREQFF
TGTGCCAGCAGCCGCCAACCACGGGAGCAGTTCTTC
>TRBD2|TRBV7-9|TRBJ2-3|few
CASSRQLAGGSGDTQYF
TGTGCCAGCAGCCGCCAACTAGCGGGGGGTTCGGGAGATACGCAGTATTTT
>TRBD2|TRBV5-4|TRBJ2-5|.
CASSLGLAGGFETQYF
TGTGCCAGCAGCCTAGGACTAGCGGGAGGGTTTGAGACCCAGTACTTC
>.|TRBV19|TRBJ2-4|.
CASSMRRPLAKNIQYF
TGTGCCAGTAGTATGAGGCGGCCTCTAGCCAAAAACATTCAGTACTTC
>.|TRBV7-3|TRBJ2-7|.
CASSPRAGASYEQYF
TGTGCCAGCAGCCCGCGGGCGGGGGCCTCCTACGAGCAGTACTTC
>.|TRBV29-1|TRBJ1-4|.
CSVEVSNEKLFF
TGCAGCGTAGAGGTATCTAATGAAAAACTGTTTTTT
>TRBD1|TRBV10-3|TRBJ2-5|.
CAIMAGGRETQYF
TGTGCCATCATGGCAGGGGGCCGAGAGACCCAGTACTTC
>.|TRBV27|TRBJ1-5|.
CASSLSTGRNQPQHF
TGTGCCAGCAGTTTATCTACAGGGCGTAATCAGCCCCAGCATTTT
>TRBD1|TRBV19|TRBJ1-5|.
CASTPGTGVQPQHF
TGTGCCTCGACACCCGGGACAGGGGTTCAGCCCCAGCATTTT
>TRBD1|TRBV3-1/TRBV3-2|TRBJ2-7|.
CASSQEDRVSDEQYF
TGTGCCAGCAGCCAAGAGGACAGGGTTAGCGACGAGCAGTACTTC
>.|TRBV28|TRBJ1-5|.
CASSLGGQPQHF
TGTGCCAGCAGTTTAGGGGGCCAGCCCCAGCATTTT
>TRBD1|TRBV5-1|TRBJ2-7|.
CASSFYGTGGIPYEQYF
TGCGCCAGCAGCTTTTATGGGACAGGGGGGATACCCTACGAGCAGTACTTC
>TRBD1|TRBV7-8|TRBJ1-6|.
CASSLVEQGYSPLHF
TGTGCCAGCAGCTTAGTTGAACAGGGGTATTCACCCCTCCACTTT
>.|TRBV7-2|TRBJ1-2|.
CASSPAAVLLGYTF
TGTGCCAGCAGCCCCGCGGCTGTTCTTCTTGGCTACACCTTC